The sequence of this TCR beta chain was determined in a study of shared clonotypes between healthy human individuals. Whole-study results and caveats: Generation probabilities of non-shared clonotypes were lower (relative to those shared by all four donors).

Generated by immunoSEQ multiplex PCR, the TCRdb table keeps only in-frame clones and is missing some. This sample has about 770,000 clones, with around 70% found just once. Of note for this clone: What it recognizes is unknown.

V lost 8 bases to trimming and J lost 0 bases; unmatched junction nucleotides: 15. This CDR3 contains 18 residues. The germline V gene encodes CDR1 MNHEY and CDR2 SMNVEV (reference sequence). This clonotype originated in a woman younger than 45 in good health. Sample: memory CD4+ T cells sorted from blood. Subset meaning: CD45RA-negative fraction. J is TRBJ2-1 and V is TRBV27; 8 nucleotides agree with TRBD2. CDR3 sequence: CASARGGLFRSSYNEQFF. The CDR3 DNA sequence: TGTGCCAGCGCCCGGGGGGGCCTCTTTCGCAGCTCCTACAATGAGCAGTTCTTC.